This T cell receptor (beta chain) was obtained from a study of blood T cell repertoires in COVID-19. Germline CDR1 and CDR2: SGHNT and YYREEE (reference sequence). The V end lost 0 bases, the J end lost 5 bases, and 14 bases lay between the germline ends. The CDR3 runs 15 residues. Study processing details: Scientists estimated how many nucleated cells there were by amplifying reference gene primers. Using immunoSEQ multiplex PCR, the repertoire was profiled, and TCRdb retains in-frame clones only, with some absent. D and trimming were read from the DNA, whereas the V and J calls and clone size are those reported in that table. The sample yields approximately 90,000 clones, over 75% seen once.

Sequencing input: peripheral blood. The source is a woman aged 80 or over with acute or convalescent COVID-19. The rearrangement links TRBV5-4 to TRBJ1-1; perhaps TRBD1 as D (5 bases). CDR3 nucleotides: TGTGCCAGCAGCTTGGGGGGGACTAAGGGAACTGAAGCTTTCTTT. This gives the protein CASSLGGTKGTEAFF.